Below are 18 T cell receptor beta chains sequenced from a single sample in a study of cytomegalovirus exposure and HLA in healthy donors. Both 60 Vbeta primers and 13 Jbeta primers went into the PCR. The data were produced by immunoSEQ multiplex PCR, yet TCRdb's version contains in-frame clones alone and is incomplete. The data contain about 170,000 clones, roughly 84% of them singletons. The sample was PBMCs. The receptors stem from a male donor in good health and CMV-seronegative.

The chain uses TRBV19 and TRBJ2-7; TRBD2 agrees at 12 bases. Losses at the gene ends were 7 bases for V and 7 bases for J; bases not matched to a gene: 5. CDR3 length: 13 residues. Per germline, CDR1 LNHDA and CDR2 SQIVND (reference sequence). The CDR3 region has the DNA TGTGCCAGTACTAGCGGGAGGGCGCGGGAGCAGTACTTC. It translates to CASTSGRAREQYF.

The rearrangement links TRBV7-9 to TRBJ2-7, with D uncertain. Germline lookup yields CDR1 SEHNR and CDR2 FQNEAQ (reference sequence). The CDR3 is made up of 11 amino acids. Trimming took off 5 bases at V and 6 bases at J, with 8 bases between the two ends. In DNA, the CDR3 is TGTGCCAGCAGCCCGTCGGTCGAGCAGTACTTC. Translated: CASSPSVEQYF.

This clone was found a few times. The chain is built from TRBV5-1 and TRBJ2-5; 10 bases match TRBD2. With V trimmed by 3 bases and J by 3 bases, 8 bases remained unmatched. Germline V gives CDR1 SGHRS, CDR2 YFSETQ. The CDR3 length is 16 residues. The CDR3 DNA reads TGCGCCAGCAGCTCTTCCATAGCGGGGGGCGAAGAGACCCAGTACTTC. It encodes CASSSSIAGGEETQYF.

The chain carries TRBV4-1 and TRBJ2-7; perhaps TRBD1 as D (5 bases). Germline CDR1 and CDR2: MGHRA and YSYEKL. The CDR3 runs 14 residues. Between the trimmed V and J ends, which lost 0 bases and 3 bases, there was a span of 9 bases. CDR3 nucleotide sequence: TGCGCCAGCAGCCAAGAAGGTACAGGCTACGAGCAGTACTTC. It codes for CASSQEGTGYEQYF.

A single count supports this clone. The CDR3 bases are TGTGCCAGTAGTAACCCGACAGGAGTTAACTATGGCTACACCTTC. Translated: CASSNPTGVNYGYTF. The gene calls are TRBV19 and TRBJ1-2; maybe TRBD1 (6 bases). This CDR3 is 15 amino acids long. Between the trimmed V and J ends, which lost 4 bases and 1 base, there was a span of 13 bases. Germline CDR1 and CDR2: LNHDA and SQIVND (reference sequence).

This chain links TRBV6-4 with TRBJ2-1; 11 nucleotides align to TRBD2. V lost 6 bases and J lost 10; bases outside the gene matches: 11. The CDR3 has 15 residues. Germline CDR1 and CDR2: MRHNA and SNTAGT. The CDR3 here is CASRSVAGGISEQFF. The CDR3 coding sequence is TGTGCCAGCAGGAGCGTAGCGGGGGGGATTTCCGAGCAGTTCTTC.

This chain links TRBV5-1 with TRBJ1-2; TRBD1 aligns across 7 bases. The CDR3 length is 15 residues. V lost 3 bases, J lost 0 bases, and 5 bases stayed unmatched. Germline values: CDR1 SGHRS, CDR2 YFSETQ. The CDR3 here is CASSWGTVTNYGYTF. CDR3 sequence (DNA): TGCGCCAGCAGCTGGGGGACAGTAACTAACTATGGCTACACCTTC.

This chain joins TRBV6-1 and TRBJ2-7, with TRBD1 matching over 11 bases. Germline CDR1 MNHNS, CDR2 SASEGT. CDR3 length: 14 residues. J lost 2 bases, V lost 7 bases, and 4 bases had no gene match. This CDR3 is CASNPGQGAYEQYF. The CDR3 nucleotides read TGTGCCAGCAATCCGGGACAGGGGGCCTACGAGCAGTACTTC.

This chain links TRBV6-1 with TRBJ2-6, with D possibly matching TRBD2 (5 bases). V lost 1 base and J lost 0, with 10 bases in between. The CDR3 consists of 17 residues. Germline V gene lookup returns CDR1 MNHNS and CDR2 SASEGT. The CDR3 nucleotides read TGTGCCAGCAGTGAAGTCCGGGGATACTCTGGGGCCAACGTCCTGACTTTC. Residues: CASSEVRGYSGANVLTF.

The CDR3 is CASSEPGTGHRPQHF. The CDR3 region has the DNA TGTGCCAGCAGTGAGCCCGGGACAGGGCATCGACCCCAGCATTTT. This sequence joins TRBV2 and TRBJ1-5, with TRBD1 matching 9 bases. Trimming at V came to 3 bases and at J to 10 bases, leaving 10 bases not matched to a gene. Per the germline V gene, CDR1 is SNHLY and CDR2 is FYNNEI. This CDR3 contains 15 residues.

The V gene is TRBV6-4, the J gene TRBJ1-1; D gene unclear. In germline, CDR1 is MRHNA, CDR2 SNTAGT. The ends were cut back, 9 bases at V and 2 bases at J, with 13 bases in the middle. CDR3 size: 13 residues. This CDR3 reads CASSSGINTEAFF. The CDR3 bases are TGTGCCAGTAGCAGCGGGATAAACACTGAAGCTTTCTTT.

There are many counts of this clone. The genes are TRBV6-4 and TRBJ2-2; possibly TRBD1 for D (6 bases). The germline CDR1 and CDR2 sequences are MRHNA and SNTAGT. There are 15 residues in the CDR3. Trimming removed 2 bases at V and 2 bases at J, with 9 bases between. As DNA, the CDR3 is TGTGCCAGCAGTGACCCGGGACAAAACACCGGGGAGCTGTTTTTT. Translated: CASSDPGQNTGELFF.

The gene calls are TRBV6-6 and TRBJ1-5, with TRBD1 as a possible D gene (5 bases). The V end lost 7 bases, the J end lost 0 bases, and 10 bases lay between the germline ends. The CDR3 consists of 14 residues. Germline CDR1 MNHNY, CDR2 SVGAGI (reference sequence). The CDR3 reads CASNGQYSNQPQHF. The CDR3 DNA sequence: TGTGCCAGCAACGGACAATATAGCAATCAGCCCCAGCATTTT.

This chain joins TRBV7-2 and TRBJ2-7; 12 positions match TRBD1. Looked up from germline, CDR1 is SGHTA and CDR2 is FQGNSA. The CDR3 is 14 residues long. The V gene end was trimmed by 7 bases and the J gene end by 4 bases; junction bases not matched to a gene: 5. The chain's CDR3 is CASTWGQGAYEQYF. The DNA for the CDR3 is TGTGCCAGCACCTGGGGACAGGGGGCTTACGAGCAGTACTTC.

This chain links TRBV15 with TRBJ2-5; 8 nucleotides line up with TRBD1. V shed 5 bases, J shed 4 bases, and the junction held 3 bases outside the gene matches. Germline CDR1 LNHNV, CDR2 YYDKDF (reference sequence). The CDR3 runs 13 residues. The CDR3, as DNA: TGTGCCACCAGCCCAGGGGGCATAGAGACCCAGTACTTC. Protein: CATSPGGIETQYF.

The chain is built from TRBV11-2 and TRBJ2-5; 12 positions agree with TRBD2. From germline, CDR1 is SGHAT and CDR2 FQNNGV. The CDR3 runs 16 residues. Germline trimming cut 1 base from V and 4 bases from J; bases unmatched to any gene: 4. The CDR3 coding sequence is TGTGCCAGCAGCTTAGTCAGACTAGCGGGGGCAGAGACCCAGTACTTC. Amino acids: CASSLVRLAGAETQYF.

This chain's CDR3 is CASSLYTGTGASPLHF. The CDR3 DNA sequence: TGTGCCAGCAGCTTATATACCGGGACAGGGGCTTCACCCCTCCACTTT. This chain connects TRBV7-2 to TRBJ1-6; 10 bases map to TRBD1. Trimming took 2 bases from V and 9 from J; bases not matched to a gene: 7. Germline V gene sequence: CDR1 SGHTA, CDR2 FQGNSA. The CDR3 is 16 residues long.

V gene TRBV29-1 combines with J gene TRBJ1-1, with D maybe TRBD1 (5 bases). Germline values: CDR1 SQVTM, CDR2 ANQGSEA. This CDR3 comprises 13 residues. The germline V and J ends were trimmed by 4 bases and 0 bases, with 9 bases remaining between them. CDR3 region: CSVVRGVNTEAFF. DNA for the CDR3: TGCAGCGTTGTCCGGGGGGTGAACACTGAAGCTTTCTTT.